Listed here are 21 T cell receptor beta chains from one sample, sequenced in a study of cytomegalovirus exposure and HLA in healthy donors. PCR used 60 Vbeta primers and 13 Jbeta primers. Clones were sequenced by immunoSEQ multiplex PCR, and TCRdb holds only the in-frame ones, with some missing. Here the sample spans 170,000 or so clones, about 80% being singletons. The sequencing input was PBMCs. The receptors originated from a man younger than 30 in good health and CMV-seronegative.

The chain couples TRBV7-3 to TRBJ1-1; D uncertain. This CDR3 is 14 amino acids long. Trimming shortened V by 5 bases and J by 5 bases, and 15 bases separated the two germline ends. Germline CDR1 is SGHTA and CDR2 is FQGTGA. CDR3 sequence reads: CASSTTPGTTEAFF. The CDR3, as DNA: TGTGCCAGCAGCACAACCCCAGGTACTACTGAAGCTTTCTTT.

The CDR3 reads CASSLAGGSYNNEQFF. Here the CDR3 DNA reads TGTGCCAGCAGCTTAGCGGGTGGGTCCTACAACAATGAGCAGTTCTTC. This chain joins TRBV11-2 and TRBJ2-1; no clear D gene. The CDR3 covers 16 residues. Per the germline V gene, CDR1 is SGHAT and CDR2 is FQNNGV. The V gene lost 1 base and the J gene lost 5 bases, with 15 bases spanning the gap. The full variable domain, completed using reference TRBV11-2 and TRBJ2-1, is EAGVAQSPRYKIIEKRQSVAFWCNPISGHATLYWYQQILGQGPKLLIQFQNNGVVDDSQLPKDRFSAERLKGVDSTLKIQPAKLEDSAVYLCASSLAGGSYNNEQFFGPGTRLTVL.

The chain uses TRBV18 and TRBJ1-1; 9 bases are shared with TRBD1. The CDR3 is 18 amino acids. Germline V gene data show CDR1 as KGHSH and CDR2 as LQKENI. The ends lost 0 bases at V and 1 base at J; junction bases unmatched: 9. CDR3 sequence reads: CASSPPNRGREWNTEAFF. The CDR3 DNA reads TGTGCCAGCTCACCACCTAACAGGGGGCGAGAGTGGAACACTGAAGCTTTCTTT.

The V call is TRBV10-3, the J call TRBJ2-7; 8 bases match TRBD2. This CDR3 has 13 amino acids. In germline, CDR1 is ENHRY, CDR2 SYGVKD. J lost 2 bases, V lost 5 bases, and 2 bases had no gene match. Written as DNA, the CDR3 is TGTGCCATCAGTTCAGCGGGAGCCTACGAGCAGTACTTC. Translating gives CAISSAGAYEQYF.

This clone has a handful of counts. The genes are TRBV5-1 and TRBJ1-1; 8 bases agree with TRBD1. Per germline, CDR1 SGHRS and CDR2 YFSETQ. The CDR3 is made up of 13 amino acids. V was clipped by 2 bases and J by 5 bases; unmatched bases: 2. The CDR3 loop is CASSFQGATEAFF. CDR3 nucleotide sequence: TGCGCCAGCAGCTTCCAGGGGGCGACTGAAGCTTTCTTT.

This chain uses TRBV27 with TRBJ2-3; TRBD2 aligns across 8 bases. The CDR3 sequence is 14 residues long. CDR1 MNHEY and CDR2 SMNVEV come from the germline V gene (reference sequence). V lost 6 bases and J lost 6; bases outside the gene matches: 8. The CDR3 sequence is CASSKAGAEDTQYF. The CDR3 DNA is TGTGCCAGCAGCAAAGCGGGAGCGGAGGATACGCAGTATTTT.

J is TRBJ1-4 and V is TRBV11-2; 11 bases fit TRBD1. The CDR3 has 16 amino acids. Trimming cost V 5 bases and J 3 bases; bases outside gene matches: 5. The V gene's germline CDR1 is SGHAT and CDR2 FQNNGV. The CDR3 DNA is TGTGCCAGCAGCGCGGACAGGGGGCCGGCTAATGAAAAACTGTTTTTT. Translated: CASSADRGPANEKLFF.

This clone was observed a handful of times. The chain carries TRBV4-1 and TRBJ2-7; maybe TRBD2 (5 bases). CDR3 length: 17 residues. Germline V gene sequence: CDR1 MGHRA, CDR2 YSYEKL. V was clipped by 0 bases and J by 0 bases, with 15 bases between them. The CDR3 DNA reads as TGCGCCAGCAGCCAAGATAACGACTCGGGGTACTCCTACGAGCAGTACTTC. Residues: CASSQDNDSGYSYEQYF.

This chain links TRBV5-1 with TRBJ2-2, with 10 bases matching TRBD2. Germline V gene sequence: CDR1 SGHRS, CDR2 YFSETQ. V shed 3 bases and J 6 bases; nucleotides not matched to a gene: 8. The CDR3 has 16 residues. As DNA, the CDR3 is TGCGCCAGCAGCTCCTATGAGCGGGGGGGCGCCGGGGAGCTGTTTTTT. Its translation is CASSSYERGGAGELFF.

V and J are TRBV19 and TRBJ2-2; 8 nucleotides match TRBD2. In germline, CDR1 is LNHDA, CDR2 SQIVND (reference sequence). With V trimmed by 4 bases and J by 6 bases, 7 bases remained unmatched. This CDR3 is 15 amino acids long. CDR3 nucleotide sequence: TGTGCCAGTAGTACCGTCGGGGGGGGTTCCGGGGAGCTGTTTTTT. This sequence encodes CASSTVGGGSGELFF.

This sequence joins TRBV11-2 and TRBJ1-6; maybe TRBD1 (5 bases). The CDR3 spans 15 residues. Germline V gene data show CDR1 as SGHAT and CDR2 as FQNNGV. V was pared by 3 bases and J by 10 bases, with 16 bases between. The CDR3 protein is CASSFPAGDESPLHF. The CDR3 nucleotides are TGTGCCAGCAGCTTCCCGGCGGGGGATGAATCACCCCTCCACTTT. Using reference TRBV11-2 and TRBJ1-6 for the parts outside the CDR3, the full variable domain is EAGVAQSPRYKIIEKRQSVAFWCNPISGHATLYWYQQILGQGPKLLIQFQNNGVVDDSQLPKDRFSAERLKGVDSTLKIQPAKLEDSAVYLCASSFPAGDESPLHFGNGTRLTVT.

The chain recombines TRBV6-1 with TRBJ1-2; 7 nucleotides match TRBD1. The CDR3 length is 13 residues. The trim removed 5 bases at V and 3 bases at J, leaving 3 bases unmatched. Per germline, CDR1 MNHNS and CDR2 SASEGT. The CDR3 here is CASSPGQYYGYTF. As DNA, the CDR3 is TGTGCCAGCAGTCCGGGACAGTACTATGGCTACACCTTC.

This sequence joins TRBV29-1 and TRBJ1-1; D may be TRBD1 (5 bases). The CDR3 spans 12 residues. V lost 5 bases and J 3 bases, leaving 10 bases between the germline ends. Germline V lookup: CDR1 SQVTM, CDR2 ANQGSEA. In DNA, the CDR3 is TGCAGCGTTAGGCCGGGGGACACTGAAGCTTTCTTT. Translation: CSVRPGDTEAFF. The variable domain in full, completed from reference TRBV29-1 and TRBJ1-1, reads SAVISQKPSRDICQRGTSLTIQCQVDSQVTMMFWYRQQPGQSLTLIATANQGSEATYESGFVIDKFPISRPNLTFSTLTVSNMSPEDSSIYLCSVRPGDTEAFFGQGTRLTVV.

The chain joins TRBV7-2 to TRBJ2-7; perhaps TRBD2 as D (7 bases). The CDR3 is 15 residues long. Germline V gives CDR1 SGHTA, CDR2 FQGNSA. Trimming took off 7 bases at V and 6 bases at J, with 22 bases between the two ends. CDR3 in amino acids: CASKKTGGGGSEQYF. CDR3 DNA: TGTGCCAGCAAAAAAACAGGAGGGGGGGGTTCCGAGCAGTACTTC.

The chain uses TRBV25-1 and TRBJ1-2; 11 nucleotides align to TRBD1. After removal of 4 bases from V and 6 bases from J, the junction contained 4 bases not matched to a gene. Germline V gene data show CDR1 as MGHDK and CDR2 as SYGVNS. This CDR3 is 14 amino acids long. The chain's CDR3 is CASSGGQGVDGYTF. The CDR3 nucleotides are TGTGCCAGCAGTGGGGGACAGGGGGTAGATGGCTACACCTTC.

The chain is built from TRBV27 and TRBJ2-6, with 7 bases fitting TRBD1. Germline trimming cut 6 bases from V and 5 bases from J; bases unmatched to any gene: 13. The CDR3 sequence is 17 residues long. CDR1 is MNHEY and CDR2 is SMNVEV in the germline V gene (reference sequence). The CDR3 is CASRPGGRVTRANVLTF. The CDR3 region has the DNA TGTGCCAGCAGACCAGGGGGTCGCGTTACTCGGGCCAACGTCCTGACTTTC.

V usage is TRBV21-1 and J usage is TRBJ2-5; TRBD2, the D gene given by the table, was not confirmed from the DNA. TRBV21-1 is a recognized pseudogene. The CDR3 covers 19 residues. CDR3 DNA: TGTGCCAGCAGCGCCCGGTTGGGACTAGCGGGAGAGCTCGGAGAGACCCAGTACTTC. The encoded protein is CASSARLGLAGELGETQYF.

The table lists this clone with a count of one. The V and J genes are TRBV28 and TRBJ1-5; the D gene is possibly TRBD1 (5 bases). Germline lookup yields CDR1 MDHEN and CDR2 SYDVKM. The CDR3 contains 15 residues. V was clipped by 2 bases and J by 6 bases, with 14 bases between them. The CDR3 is CASSLPPGGVQPQHF. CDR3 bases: TGTGCCAGCAGTTTACCCCCGGGGGGGGTTCAGCCCCAGCATTTT.

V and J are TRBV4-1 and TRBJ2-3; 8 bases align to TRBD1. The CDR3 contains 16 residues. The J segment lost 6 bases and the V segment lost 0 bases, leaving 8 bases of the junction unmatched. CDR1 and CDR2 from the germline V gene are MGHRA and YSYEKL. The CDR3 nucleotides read TGCGCCAGCAGCCAAGAGACAGGGGTCAATGGGGATACGCAGTATTTT. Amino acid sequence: CASSQETGVNGDTQYF.

CDR3 sequence: CSDSGLAGGCYNEQFF. Here the CDR3 DNA reads TGCAGCGACTCGGGACTAGCGGGGGGATGTTACAATGAGCAGTTCTTC. J is TRBJ2-1 and V is TRBV29-1, with 15 nucleotides matching TRBD2. CDR3 size: 16 residues. With 7 bases clipped from V and 4 bases from J, the junction kept 8 bases outside the gene matches. Germline CDR1 reads SQVTM; CDR2 reads ANQGSEA.

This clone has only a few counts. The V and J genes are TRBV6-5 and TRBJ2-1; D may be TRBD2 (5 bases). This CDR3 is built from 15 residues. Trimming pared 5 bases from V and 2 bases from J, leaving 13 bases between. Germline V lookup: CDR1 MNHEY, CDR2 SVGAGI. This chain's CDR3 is CASSPGLLTYNEQFF. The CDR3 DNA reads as TGTGCCAGCAGTCCAGGACTCTTGACCTACAATGAGCAGTTCTTC.